These T cell receptor beta chains were read from a single sample in a study of cytotoxic CD8 clonotypes in ibrutinib-treated CLL. The method was immunoSEQ multiplex PCR; TCRdb's version includes in-frame clones alone and lacks a portion of them. The sample lists 250,000 to 350,000 clones; 70% to 80% were seen once. This sample comprised PBMCs, obtained at disease progression, from a patient treated with ibrutinib. The receptors originated from a human donor with chronic lymphocytic leukemia. Both conserved end residues are part of each CDR3. D genes are given only for firm matches. A clone size is listed for some rows: how often the clone was seen (once, few, many), or a class if it is expanded.

TRBD1,TRBV10-3,NA,TRBJ1-2,CAISGPDRVNGYTF,TGTGCCATCAGTGGCCCGGACAGGGTAAATGGCTACACCTTC
TRBD1,TRBV6-6,NA,TRBJ1-2,CASSLDRERGYTF,TGTGCCAGCAGTTTGGACAGGGAGCGTGGCTACACCTTC
TRBD2,TRBV6-5,NA,TRBJ2-7,CASRGLAGGFHEQYF,TGTGCCAGCAGGGGTCTAGCGGGAGGGTTCCACGAGCAGTACTTC
TRBD1,TRBV7-6,NA,TRBJ2-5,CASSLDTGTGKETQYF,TGTGCCAGCAGCTTGGACACCGGGACAGGGAAAGAGACCCAGTACTTC
NA,TRBV2,once,TRBJ2-1,CASSEALRGKYNEQFF,TGTGCCAGCAGTGAAGCCCTACGTGGGAAATACAATGAGCAGTTCTTC
TRBD2,TRBV6-5,NA,TRBJ2-1,CASSLAGEEFF,TGTGCCAGCAGTTTAGCGGGAGAGGAGTTCTTC
NA,TRBV19,NA,TRBJ1-4,CASSRRHTATNEKLFF,TGTGCCAGTAGTCGTCGGCATACGGCAACTAATGAAAAACTGTTTTTT
NA,TRBV15,NA,TRBJ1-1,CATKTGLNTEAFF,TGTGCCACGAAAACAGGACTAAACACTGAAGCTTTCTTT
NA,TRBV11-3,NA,TRBJ2-3,CASSFGNTQYF,TGTGCCAGCAGCTTTGGAAATACGCAGTATTTT
TRBD1,TRBV27,NA,TRBJ2-2,CASSQGVIAGELFF,TGTGCCAGCAGTCAGGGGGTGATAGCCGGGGAGCTGTTTTTT
NA,TRBV9,NA,TRBJ2-3,CARDRFSTDTQYF,TGTGCCAGAGACAGGTTTAGCACAGATACGCAGTATTTT
NA,TRBV11-2,NA,TRBJ2-7,CASNQDPSHEQYF,TGTGCCAGCAACCAGGACCCCTCCCACGAGCAGTACTTC
TRBD1,TRBV5-1,NA,TRBJ2-5,CASSLQGTVETQYF,TGCGCCAGCAGCTTACAGGGGACGGTGGAGACCCAGTACTTC
NA,TRBV5-4,few,TRBJ1-1,CASSANRVSTEAFF,TGTGCCAGCAGCGCGAACAGGGTTTCCACTGAAGCTTTCTTT
TRBD1,TRBV2,NA,TRBJ2-3,CASSEGDRNTDTQYF,TGTGCCAGCAGTGAAGGGGACAGGAACACAGATACGCAGTATTTT
TRBD1,TRBV2,NA,TRBJ1-1,CASKKDRKAFF,TGTGCCAGCAAAAAGGACAGGAAAGCTTTCTTT
TRBD2,TRBV7-2,NA,TRBJ2-1,CASSSLAGYEQFF,TGTGCCAGCAGCTCTTTAGCGGGATATGAGCAGTTCTTC
NA,TRBV18,NA,TRBJ2-1,CASSPPGNPYNEQFF,TGTGCCAGCTCACCCCCGGGGAACCCCTACAATGAGCAGTTCTTC
TRBD1,TRBV4-1,NA,TRBJ2-5,CASSHRGQETQYF,TGCGCCAGCAGCCACAGGGGGCAAGAGACCCAGTACTTC
TRBD1,TRBV6-5,NA,TRBJ2-7,CASRTPGQGTYEQYF,TGTGCCAGCAGGACCCCGGGACAGGGGACCTACGAGCAGTACTTC
TRBD2,TRBV28,NA,TRBJ2-2,CASSLPSGGLVTGELFF,TGTGCCAGCAGTTTGCCTAGCGGGGGCTTGGTCACCGGGGAGCTGTTTTTT
NA,TRBV19,NA,TRBJ2-7,CASSIRVSYEQYF,TGTGCCAGTAGTATCAGGGTCTCCTACGAGCAGTACTTC
TRBD1,TRBV7-9,few,TRBJ2-7,CASSNEGQRYEQYF,TGTGCCAGCAGCAATGAGGGACAGAGATACGAGCAGTACTTC
NA,TRBV5-1,NA,TRBJ1-2,CASSPDGDYGYTF,TGCGCCAGCAGCCCGGACGGAGACTATGGCTACACCTTC
NA,TRBV7-6,NA,TRBJ2-1,CASSLGGGTYNEQFF,TGTGCCAGCAGCTTAGGTGGGGGTACCTACAATGAGCAGTTCTTC
NA,TRBV6-6,NA,TRBJ2-2,CASSPTRTGELFF,TGTGCCAGCAGTCCCACTAGAACCGGGGAGCTGTTTTTT
NA,TRBV5-4,few,TRBJ2-5,CASSSVRVGKGLGGETQYF,TGTGCCAGCAGCTCCGTGAGAGTGGGGAAAGGACTTGGAGGAGAGACCCAGTACTTC
NA,TRBV12-5,NA,TRBJ2-5,CASGSQETQYF,TGTGCTAGTGGCTCGCAAGAGACCCAGTACTTC
TRBD1,TRBV9,NA,TRBJ2-3,CASSGGTVSTDTQYF,TGTGCCAGCAGCGGAGGGACAGTAAGCACAGATACGCAGTATTTT
NA,TRBV5-6,NA,TRBJ2-3,CASSSGTDTQYF,TGTGCCAGCAGCTCAGGGACAGATACGCAGTATTTT
TRBD2,TRBV7-3,few,TRBJ2-3,CASSLVGGPGDTQYF,TGTGCCAGCAGCTTGGTGGGAGGGCCGGGGGATACGCAGTATTTT